One sample yielded the 14 T cell receptor beta chains listed below, sequenced in a study of T cell responses to AZD1222 COVID-19 vaccine. Generated by immunoSEQ multiplex PCR, the TCRdb table keeps only in-frame clones and is missing some. The sample consists of about 190,000 clones, approximately 91% of them appearing once. The sample consisted of peripheral blood, taken on day 0 of AZD1222 vaccination. Every receptor here comes from an adult in good health.

The rearrangement links TRBV6-6 to TRBJ2-7; no clear D gene. Germline CDR1 and CDR2: MNHNY and SVGAGI (reference sequence). V was trimmed by 4 bases and J by 7 bases, leaving 8 bases between them. The CDR3 totals 11 residues. The CDR3 is CASSFLREQYF. CDR3 bases: TGTGCCAGCAGTTTCTTACGGGAGCAGTACTTC.

This chain uses TRBV5-1 with TRBJ1-2; D ambiguous. The V end was cut by 5 bases, the J end by 3 bases, with 11 bases between. The CDR3 contains 13 residues. From germline, CDR1 is SGHRS and CDR2 YFSETQ. Written as DNA, the CDR3 is TGCGCCAGCAGACCCGAGGTTGACTATGGCTACACCTTC. This codes for CASRPEVDYGYTF.

The J gene is TRBJ2-5, the V gene TRBV27; unclear D gene. The CDR3 loop spans 16 amino acids. The ends were cut back, 6 bases at V and 0 bases at J, with 17 bases in the middle. Germline-derived CDR1 and CDR2 are MNHEY and SMNVEV (reference sequence). The CDR3 bases are TGTGCCAGCAGGGGCCCGGGCGCCGCGTACCAAGAGACCCAGTACTTC. It is translated as CASRGPGAAYQETQYF.

This rearrangement joins TRBV14 to TRBJ2-7; D may be TRBD1 (6 bases). The germline V and J ends were trimmed by 3 bases and 0 bases, with 12 bases remaining between them. CDR1 and CDR2 (germline): SGHDN, FVKESK. This CDR3 is built from 15 residues. The CDR3 DNA reads as TGTGCCAGCAGCCAGAGCACAGGGAGCTCCTACGAGCAGTACTTC. Protein: CASSQSTGSSYEQYF.

This chain links TRBV7-9 with TRBJ2-1; D uncertain. V gave up 5 bases and J gave up 1 base, with 12 bases separating them. Looked up from germline, CDR1 is SEHNR and CDR2 is FQNEAQ (reference sequence). This CDR3 contains 15 residues. The CDR3 bases are TGTGCCAGCAGCCCAGACTCGGTTTCCTACAATGAGCAGTTCTTC. Its protein is CASSPDSVSYNEQFF.

CDR3 protein: CASSMSADPRNEQFF. The CDR3 DNA follows: TGTGCCAGTAGTATGTCGGCGGATCCCCGCAATGAGCAGTTCTTC. This rearrangement joins TRBV19 to TRBJ2-1, with D unclear. The CDR3 runs 15 residues. V was shortened by 3 bases and J by 6 bases, with 15 bases between the two germline ends. Germline CDR1 is LNHDA and CDR2 is SQIVND (reference sequence).

This sequence joins TRBV5-1 and TRBJ1-2, with a tentative D call TRBD1 (5 bases). V lost 3 bases and J lost 1, with 13 bases in between. From germline, CDR1 is SGHRS and CDR2 YFSETQ. The CDR3 length is 15 residues. CDR3 in amino acids: CASSSRQNFNYGYTF. CDR3 DNA: TGCGCCAGCAGCTCCCGACAGAATTTTAACTATGGCTACACCTTC.

The chain is built from TRBV7-9 and TRBJ1-2; the D is unclear. Deletions cut 5 bases from V and 4 bases from J, with 23 bases between. The CDR3 sequence is 17 residues long. Per germline, CDR1 SEHNR and CDR2 FQNEAQ (reference sequence). The DNA of the CDR3 is TGTGCCAGCAGCCCCCGATTCGCCTCCGAGCCGGCCTATGGCTACACCTTC. Protein product: CASSPRFASEPAYGYTF.

The CDR3 bases are TGCGCCAGCAGCTTGGAGGGTCAGGTCTACGAGCAGTACTTC. Translated, it gives CASSLEGQVYEQYF. The V call is TRBV5-1, the J call TRBJ2-7; no clear D. Germline loops: CDR1 SGHRS, CDR2 YFSETQ. The CDR3 runs to 14 residues. Trimming stripped 0 bases from V and 3 bases from J, with 10 bases between. Looking up the rest from reference TRBV5-1 and TRBJ2-7 gives the full variable domain: KAGVTQTPRYLIKTRGQQVTLSCSPISGHRSVSWYQQTPGQGLQFLFEYFSETQRNKGNFPGRFSGRQFSNSRSEMNVSTLELGDSALYLCASSLEGQVYEQYFGPGTRLTVT.

This chain joins TRBV5-5 and TRBJ1-1; TRBD1 might be the D (6 bases). This CDR3 has 14 residues. Trimming removed 4 bases from V and 4 bases from J, with 14 bases in between. CDR1 is SGHKS, CDR2 YYEKEE, per germline (reference sequence). For the CDR3, the DNA is TGTGCCAGCAGCATCCTACAGGGAGGCACTGAAGCTTTCTTT. It is translated as CASSILQGGTEAFF.

The chain carries TRBV5-1 and TRBJ1-6; the D is unclear. CDR3 length: 18 residues. The germline V and J ends were trimmed by 1 base and 0 bases, with 14 bases remaining between them. Germline lookup yields CDR1 SGHRS and CDR2 YFSETQ. This chain's CDR3 is CASSLKGQASSYNSPLHF. The CDR3 bases are TGCGCCAGCAGCTTGAAAGGCCAGGCAAGCTCCTATAATTCACCCCTCCACTTT.

CDR3 nucleotide sequence: TGTGCCAGCAGCGAACAGGGTCTAGCATTGCCTGGAAACACCATATATTTT. This gives the protein CASSEQGLALPGNTIYF. V gene TRBV9 combines with J gene TRBJ1-3; possibly TRBD1 for D (6 bases). V shed 3 bases and J shed 2 bases, with 18 bases lying between them. CDR1 is SGDLS, CDR2 YYNGEE, per germline. The CDR3 totals 17 residues.

The gene calls are TRBV28 and TRBJ1-2; no firm D call. The V and J ends lost 6 bases and 6 bases respectively, with 14 bases between them. The germline V gene encodes CDR1 MDHEN and CDR2 SYDVKM. This CDR3 is built from 13 residues. CDR3 DNA sequence: TGTGCCAGCAGACGCCGACTCTGGAATGGCTACACCTTC. It translates to CASRRRLWNGYTF.

The chain recombines TRBV4-2 with TRBJ2-3; 8 bases fit TRBD2. Germline CDR1 reads LGHNA; CDR2 reads YNFKEQ. The CDR3 runs to 17 residues. The V and J ends lost 1 base and 4 bases, in that order; junction bases with no gene match: 10. The CDR3 nucleotides read TGTGCCAGCAGCCAAGCCCATAAGCGGGAGAGGGCAGATACGCAGTATTTT. Its translation: CASSQAHKRERADTQYF.